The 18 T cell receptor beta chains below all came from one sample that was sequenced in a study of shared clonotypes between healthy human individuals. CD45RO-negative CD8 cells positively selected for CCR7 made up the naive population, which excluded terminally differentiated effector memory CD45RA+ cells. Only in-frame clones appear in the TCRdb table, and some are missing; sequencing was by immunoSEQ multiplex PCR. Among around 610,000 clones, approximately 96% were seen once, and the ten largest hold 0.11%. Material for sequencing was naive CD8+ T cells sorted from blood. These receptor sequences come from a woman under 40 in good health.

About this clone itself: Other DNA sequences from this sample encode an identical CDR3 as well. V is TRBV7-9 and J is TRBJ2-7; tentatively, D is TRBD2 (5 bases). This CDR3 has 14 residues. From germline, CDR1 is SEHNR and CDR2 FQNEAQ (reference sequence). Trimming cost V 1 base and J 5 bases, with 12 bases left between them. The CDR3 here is CASSLVGGPHEQYF. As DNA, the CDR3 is TGTGCCAGCAGCTTAGTCGGCGGGCCCCACGAGCAGTACTTC.

The CDR3 sequence: CASSPGRGRTEAFF. The CDR3 nucleotides read TGTGCCAGCAGCCCAGGGAGGGGAAGGACTGAAGCTTTCTTT. This chain connects TRBV9 to TRBJ1-1, with D possibly TRBD1 on 5 matching bases. The CDR3 has 14 amino acids. V was clipped by 4 bases and J by 5 bases, with 15 bases between them. Germline lookup yields CDR1 SGDLS and CDR2 YYNGEE.

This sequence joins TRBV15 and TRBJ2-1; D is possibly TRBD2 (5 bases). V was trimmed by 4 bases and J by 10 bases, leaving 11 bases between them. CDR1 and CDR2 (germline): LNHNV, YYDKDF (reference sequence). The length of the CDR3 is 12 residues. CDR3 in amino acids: CATSTSTGEQFF. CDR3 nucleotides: TGTGCCACCAGCACCTCGACGGGGGAGCAGTTCTTC.

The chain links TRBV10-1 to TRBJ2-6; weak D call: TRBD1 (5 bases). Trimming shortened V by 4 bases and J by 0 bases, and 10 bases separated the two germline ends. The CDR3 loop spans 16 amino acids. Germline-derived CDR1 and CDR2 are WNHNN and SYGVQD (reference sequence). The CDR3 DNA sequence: TGCGCCAGCAGTGCAGGGTCCGGCTCTGGGGCCAACGTCCTGACTTTC. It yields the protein CASSAGSGSGANVLTF.

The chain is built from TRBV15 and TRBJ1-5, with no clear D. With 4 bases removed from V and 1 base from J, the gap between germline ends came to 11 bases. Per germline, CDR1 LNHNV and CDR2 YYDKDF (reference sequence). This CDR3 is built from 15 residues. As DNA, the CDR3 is TGTGCCACCAGCAACCCGGGAGGGAGCAATCAGCCCCAGCATTTT. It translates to CATSNPGGSNQPQHF.

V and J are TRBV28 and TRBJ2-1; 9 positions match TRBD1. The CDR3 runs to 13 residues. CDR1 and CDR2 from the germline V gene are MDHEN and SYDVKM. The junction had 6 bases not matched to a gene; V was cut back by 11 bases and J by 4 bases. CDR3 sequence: CAATGGKYNEQFF. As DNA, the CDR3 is TGTGCCGCGACAGGGGGGAAATACAATGAGCAGTTCTTC.

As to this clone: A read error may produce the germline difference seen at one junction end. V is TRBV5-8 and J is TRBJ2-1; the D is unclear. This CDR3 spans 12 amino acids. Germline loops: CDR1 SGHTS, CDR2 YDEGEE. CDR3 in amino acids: CASSIIPVLRVF. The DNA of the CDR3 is TGTGCCAGCAGCATAATCCCCGTCCTACGTGTCTTC.

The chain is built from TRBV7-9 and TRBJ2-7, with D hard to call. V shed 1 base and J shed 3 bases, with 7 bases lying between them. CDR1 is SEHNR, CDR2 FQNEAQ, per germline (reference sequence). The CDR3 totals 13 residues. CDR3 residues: CASSLEHLYEQYF. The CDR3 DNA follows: TGTGCCAGCAGCTTAGAACACCTCTACGAGCAGTACTTC.

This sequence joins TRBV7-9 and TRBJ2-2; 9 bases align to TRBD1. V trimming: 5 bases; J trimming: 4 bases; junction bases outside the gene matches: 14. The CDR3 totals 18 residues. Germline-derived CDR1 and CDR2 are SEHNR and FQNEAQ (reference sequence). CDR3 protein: CASSPPRVGTGITGELFF. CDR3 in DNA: TGTGCCAGCAGCCCCCCCAGAGTCGGGACAGGGATCACCGGGGAGCTGTTTTTT.

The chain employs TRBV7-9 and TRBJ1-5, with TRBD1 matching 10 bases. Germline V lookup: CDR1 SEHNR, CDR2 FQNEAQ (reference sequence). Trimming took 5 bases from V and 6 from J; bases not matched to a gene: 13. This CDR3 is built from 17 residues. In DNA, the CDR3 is TGTGCCAGCAGCACGGGCTATGGGACAGGGGAATTTCAGCCCCAGCATTTT. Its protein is CASSTGYGTGEFQPQHF.

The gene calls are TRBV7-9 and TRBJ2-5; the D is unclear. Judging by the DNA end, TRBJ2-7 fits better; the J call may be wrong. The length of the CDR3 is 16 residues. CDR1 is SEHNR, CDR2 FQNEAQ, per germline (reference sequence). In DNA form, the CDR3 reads TGTGCCAGCAGCTTAGCGAATGCGGCGAGTTCCTACGAGCAGTACTTC. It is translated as CASSLANAASSYEQYF.

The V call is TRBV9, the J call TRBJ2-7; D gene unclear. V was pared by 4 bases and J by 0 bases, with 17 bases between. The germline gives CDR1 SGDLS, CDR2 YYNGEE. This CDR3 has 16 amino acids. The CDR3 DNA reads TGTGCCAGCAGCCCTCTGTCAGCCGCAACCTCCTACGAGCAGTACTTC. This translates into CASSPLSAATSYEQYF. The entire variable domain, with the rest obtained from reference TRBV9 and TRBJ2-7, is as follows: DSGVTQTPKHLITATGQRVTLRCSPRSGDLSVYWYQQSLDQGLQFLIQYYNGEERAKGNILERFSAQQFPDLHSELNLSSLELGDSALYFCASSPLSAATSYEQYFGPGTRLTVT.

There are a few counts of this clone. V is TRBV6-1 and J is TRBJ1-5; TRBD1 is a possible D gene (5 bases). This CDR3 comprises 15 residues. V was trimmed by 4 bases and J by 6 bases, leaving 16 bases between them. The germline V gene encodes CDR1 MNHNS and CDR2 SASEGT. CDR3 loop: CASSAEIGQGQPQHF. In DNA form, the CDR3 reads TGTGCCAGCAGTGCTGAGATAGGCCAGGGTCAGCCCCAGCATTTT.

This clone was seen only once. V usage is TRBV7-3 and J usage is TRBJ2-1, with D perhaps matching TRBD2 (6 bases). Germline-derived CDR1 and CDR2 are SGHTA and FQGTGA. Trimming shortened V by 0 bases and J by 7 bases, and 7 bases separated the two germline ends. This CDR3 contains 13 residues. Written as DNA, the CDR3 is TGTGCCAGCAGCTTAACAGGGAGGAATGAGCAGTTCTTC. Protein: CASSLTGRNEQFF.

In nucleotides, the CDR3 is TGCGCCAGCAGCTTGGAGCTGGGACACTACGAGCAGTACTTC. Its translation is CASSLELGHYEQYF. This chain uses TRBV5-1 with TRBJ2-7; a possible D gene is TRBD1 (6 bases). Germline V gene lookup returns CDR1 SGHRS and CDR2 YFSETQ. Trimming cost V 0 bases and J 3 bases, with 10 bases left between them. The CDR3 consists of 14 residues.

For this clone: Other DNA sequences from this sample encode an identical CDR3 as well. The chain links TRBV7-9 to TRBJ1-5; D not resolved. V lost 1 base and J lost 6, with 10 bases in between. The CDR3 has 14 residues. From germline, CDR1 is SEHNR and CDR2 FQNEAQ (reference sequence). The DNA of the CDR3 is TGTGCCAGCAGCTTAGGCGGGGTCGGTCAGCCCCAGCATTTT. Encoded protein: CASSLGGVGQPQHF.

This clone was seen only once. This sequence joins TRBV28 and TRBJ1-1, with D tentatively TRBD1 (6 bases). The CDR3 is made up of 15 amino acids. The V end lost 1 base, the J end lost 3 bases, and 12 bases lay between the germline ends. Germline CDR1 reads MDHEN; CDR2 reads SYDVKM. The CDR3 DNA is TGTGCCAGCAGTTTATCGACAACAGGGCACACTGAAGCTTTCTTT. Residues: CASSLSTTGHTEAFF.

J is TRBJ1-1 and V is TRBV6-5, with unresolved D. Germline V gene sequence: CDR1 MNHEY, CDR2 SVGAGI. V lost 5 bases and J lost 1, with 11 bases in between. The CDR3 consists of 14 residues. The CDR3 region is CASSAEERNTEAFF. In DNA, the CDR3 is TGTGCCAGCAGTGCGGAAGAGCGGAACACTGAAGCTTTCTTT.